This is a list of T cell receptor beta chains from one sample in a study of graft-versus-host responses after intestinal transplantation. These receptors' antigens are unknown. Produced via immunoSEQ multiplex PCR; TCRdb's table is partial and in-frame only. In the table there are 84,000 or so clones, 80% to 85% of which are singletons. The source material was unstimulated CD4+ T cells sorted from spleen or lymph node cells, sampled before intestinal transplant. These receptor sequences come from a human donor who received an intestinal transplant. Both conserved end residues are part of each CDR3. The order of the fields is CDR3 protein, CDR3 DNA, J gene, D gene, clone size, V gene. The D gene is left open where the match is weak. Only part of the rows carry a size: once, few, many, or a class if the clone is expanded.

cdr3_aa: CASSGTQETQYF
cdr3_nt: TGTGCCAGCTCTGGGACACAAGAGACCCAGTACTTC
j_call: TRBJ2-5
d_call: -
clone_size: -
v_call: TRBV18

cdr3_aa: CASSVDGSSRQGELFF
cdr3_nt: TGCGCCAGCAGCGTCGACGGGAGTAGTCGTCAGGGGGAGCTGTTTTTT
j_call: TRBJ2-2
d_call: -
clone_size: once
v_call: TRBV5-1

cdr3_aa: CASSLAGHQIYEQYF
cdr3_nt: TGCGCCAGCAGCTTGGCGGGTCATCAGATCTACGAGCAGTACTTC
j_call: TRBJ2-7
d_call: -
clone_size: few
v_call: TRBV5-1

cdr3_aa: CASSSLTSGVFYEQYF
cdr3_nt: TGTGCCAGCAGTTCCCTGACTAGCGGGGTATTCTACGAGCAGTACTTC
j_call: TRBJ2-7
d_call: TRBD2
clone_size: -
v_call: TRBV6-5

cdr3_aa: CASSLVSGNTIYF
cdr3_nt: TGTGCCAGCAGTTTAGTCTCCGGAAACACCATATATTTT
j_call: TRBJ1-3
d_call: -
clone_size: -
v_call: TRBV28

cdr3_aa: CASSLGHDSGIYEQYF
cdr3_nt: TGTGCCAGCAGCTTGGGGCACGATAGCGGAATCTACGAGCAGTACTTC
j_call: TRBJ2-7
d_call: -
clone_size: -
v_call: TRBV4-2

cdr3_aa: CASSHAAGANYEQYF
cdr3_nt: TGCGCCAGCAGCCACGCAGCGGGAGCAAACTACGAGCAGTACTTC
j_call: TRBJ2-7
d_call: TRBD2
clone_size: -
v_call: TRBV4-1

cdr3_aa: CASSQYLNEKLFF
cdr3_nt: TGTGCCAGCAGCCAATACTTGAATGAAAAACTGTTTTTT
j_call: TRBJ1-4
d_call: -
clone_size: few
v_call: TRBV4-2

cdr3_aa: CASCGLYPLYEQYF
cdr3_nt: TGTGCCAGCTGCGGACTGTACCCTCTCTACGAGCAGTACTTC
j_call: TRBJ2-7
d_call: -
clone_size: -
v_call: TRBV28

cdr3_aa: CASSLVQGASARQPQHF
cdr3_nt: TGTGCCAGCAGCTTGGTCCAGGGGGCGTCGGCTCGACAGCCCCAGCATTTT
j_call: TRBJ1-5
d_call: TRBD1
clone_size: -
v_call: TRBV5-5

cdr3_aa: CASSYGGGPGDTQYF
cdr3_nt: TGTGCCAGCAGCTACGGCGGGGGGCCAGGAGATACGCAGTATTTT
j_call: TRBJ2-3
d_call: TRBD2
clone_size: once
v_call: TRBV13

cdr3_aa: CASSQYGLVADTQYF
cdr3_nt: TGCGCCAGCAGCCAATACGGTCTAGTTGCAGATACGCAGTATTTT
j_call: TRBJ2-3
d_call: -
clone_size: -
v_call: TRBV4-1

cdr3_aa: CSGAGLLAGETQYF
cdr3_nt: TGCAGCGGCGCGGGACTCCTGGCAGGAGAGACCCAGTACTTC
j_call: TRBJ2-5
d_call: -
clone_size: -
v_call: TRBV29-1

cdr3_aa: CASSYSKQANYEQYF
cdr3_nt: TGTGCCAGCAGTTACTCGAAACAGGCGAACTACGAGCAGTACTTC
j_call: TRBJ2-7
d_call: -
clone_size: -
v_call: TRBV6-5

cdr3_aa: CASSAGVPDTQYF
cdr3_nt: TGTGCCAGCTCGGCGGGAGTCCCAGATACGCAGTATTTT
j_call: TRBJ2-3
d_call: TRBD2
clone_size: few
v_call: TRBV2

cdr3_aa: CASSLRARDNYGYTF
cdr3_nt: TGTGCCAGCAGCTTGCGCGCCAGGGATAACTATGGCTACACCTTC
j_call: TRBJ1-2
d_call: -
clone_size: -
v_call: TRBV5-6

cdr3_aa: CSVGGVAGGPEQFF
cdr3_nt: TGCAGCGTCGGGGGGGTAGCGGGAGGGCCAGAGCAGTTCTTC
j_call: TRBJ2-1
d_call: TRBD2
clone_size: -
v_call: TRBV29-1

cdr3_aa: CASSGALRQGDFF
cdr3_nt: TGTGCCAGCAGTGGGGCTTTAAGACAGGGGGATTTCTTT
j_call: TRBJ1-1
d_call: TRBD1
clone_size: -
v_call: TRBV6-1

cdr3_aa: CASALEGAHEKLFF
cdr3_nt: TGTGCCAGCGCCTTGGAGGGGGCGCATGAAAAACTGTTTTTT
j_call: TRBJ1-4
d_call: TRBD1
clone_size: few
v_call: TRBV4-2

cdr3_aa: CASSLSALIYEQYF
cdr3_nt: TGTGCCAGCAGCTTAAGTGCACTTATCTACGAGCAGTACTTC
j_call: TRBJ2-7
d_call: -
clone_size: once
v_call: TRBV7-8

cdr3_aa: CASSLGQDVYGYTF
cdr3_nt: TGCGCCAGCAGCTTGGGACAGGATGTATATGGCTACACCTTC
j_call: TRBJ1-2
d_call: -
clone_size: -
v_call: TRBV5-1

cdr3_aa: CASSVAGVSTDTQYF
cdr3_nt: TGTGCCAGTAGTGTCGCGGGGGTGAGCACAGATACGCAGTATTTT
j_call: TRBJ2-3
d_call: TRBD2
clone_size: -
v_call: TRBV19

cdr3_aa: CAIRPRDTTGELFF
cdr3_nt: TGTGCCATCAGACCCCGGGACACCACCGGGGAGCTGTTTTTT
j_call: TRBJ2-2
d_call: -
clone_size: -
v_call: TRBV10-3

cdr3_aa: CASKVGGEQYF
cdr3_nt: TGTGCCAGCAAAGTGGGGGGCGAGCAGTACTTC
j_call: TRBJ2-7
d_call: -
clone_size: -
v_call: TRBV2

cdr3_aa: CASSERRGYGQPQHF
cdr3_nt: TGTGCCAGCAGTGAGCGCAGGGGTTACGGTCAGCCCCAGCATTTT
j_call: TRBJ1-5
d_call: -
clone_size: -
v_call: TRBV2

cdr3_aa: CASTRGRGGASEQFF
cdr3_nt: TGTGCCAGTACCCGTGGTCGGGGAGGTGCTAGCGAGCAGTTCTTC
j_call: TRBJ2-1
d_call: -
clone_size: -
v_call: TRBV19

cdr3_aa: CAIQGGSTDTQYF
cdr3_nt: TGTGCCATCCAGGGGGGAAGCACAGATACGCAGTATTTT
j_call: TRBJ2-3
d_call: -
clone_size: -
v_call: TRBV10-3

cdr3_aa: CSASGYTGELFF
cdr3_nt: TGCAGCGCAAGCGGGTACACCGGGGAGCTGTTTTTT
j_call: TRBJ2-2
d_call: -
clone_size: -
v_call: TRBV29-1

cdr3_aa: CASSSTGSNTIYF
cdr3_nt: TGTGCCAGCAGCTCGACAGGGTCGAACACCATATATTTT
j_call: TRBJ1-3
d_call: TRBD1
clone_size: few
v_call: TRBV7-3

cdr3_aa: CASSLVRDTQYF
cdr3_nt: TGTGCCAGCAGCTTAGTCAGGGATACGCAGTATTTT
j_call: TRBJ2-3
d_call: -
clone_size: -
v_call: TRBV7-9

cdr3_aa: CASSRTGANTGELFF
cdr3_nt: TGTGCCAGCAGCCGAACTGGAGCGAACACCGGGGAGCTGTTTTTT
j_call: TRBJ2-2
d_call: -
clone_size: -
v_call: TRBV28

cdr3_aa: CASSPNSLEGYEQYF
cdr3_nt: TGTGCCAGCTCACCGAATAGTTTGGAGGGGTACGAGCAGTACTTC
j_call: TRBJ2-7
d_call: -
clone_size: -
v_call: TRBV18

cdr3_aa: CASSTRGNQAYEQYF
cdr3_nt: TGTGCCAGCAGCACAAGGGGAAATCAGGCCTACGAGCAGTACTTC
j_call: TRBJ2-7
d_call: -
clone_size: -
v_call: TRBV5-6

cdr3_aa: CASTNPGLAGAHTGELFF
cdr3_nt: TGTGCCAGCACCAATCCGGGACTAGCGGGGGCACACACCGGGGAGCTGTTTTTT
j_call: TRBJ2-2
d_call: TRBD2
clone_size: -
v_call: TRBV7-2

cdr3_aa: CASSLVGEREQYF
cdr3_nt: TGTGCCAGCAGCTTAGTGGGAGAGCGGGAGCAGTACTTC
j_call: TRBJ2-7
d_call: -
clone_size: once
v_call: TRBV7-9

cdr3_aa: CASRPGLAGNNEQFF
cdr3_nt: TGCGCCAGCAGACCCGGACTAGCGGGGAACAATGAGCAGTTCTTC
j_call: TRBJ2-1
d_call: TRBD2
clone_size: -
v_call: TRBV4-1

cdr3_aa: CASSGRTRRETQYF
cdr3_nt: TGTGCCAGCAGCGGGAGGACCCGCCGAGAGACCCAGTACTTC
j_call: TRBJ2-5
d_call: -
clone_size: once
v_call: TRBV7-9

cdr3_aa: CASSISPGQLRTDTQYF
cdr3_nt: TGTGCCAGTAGTATTTCCCCGGGACAGCTCCGCACAGATACGCAGTATTTT
j_call: TRBJ2-3
d_call: TRBD1
clone_size: -
v_call: TRBV19

cdr3_aa: CASSLGQGAWQPQHF
cdr3_nt: TGTGCCAGCAGTTTAGGCCAGGGGGCTTGGCAGCCCCAGCATTTT
j_call: TRBJ1-5
d_call: TRBD1
clone_size: -
v_call: TRBV28

cdr3_aa: CASSFNTGETQYF
cdr3_nt: TGTGCCAGCAGCTTTAATACGGGAGAGACCCAGTACTTC
j_call: TRBJ2-5
d_call: -
clone_size: -
v_call: TRBV5-6

cdr3_aa: CASSPIAGSNQPQHF
cdr3_nt: TGTGCCAGCTCACCCATTGCGGGTAGCAATCAGCCCCAGCATTTT
j_call: TRBJ1-5
d_call: -
clone_size: -
v_call: TRBV18

cdr3_aa: CASSHRDNFGANVLTF
cdr3_nt: TGTGCCAGCAGTCACCGGGACAACTTTGGGGCCAACGTCCTGACTTTC
j_call: TRBJ2-6
d_call: -
clone_size: -
v_call: TRBV2

cdr3_aa: CASSLGLYEQYF
cdr3_nt: TGTGCCAGCAGCTTGGGACTTTACGAGCAGTACTTC
j_call: TRBJ2-7
d_call: -
clone_size: few
v_call: TRBV5-4

cdr3_aa: CASRLVFCRITTATNEKLFF
cdr3_nt: TGTGCAAGTCGCTTAGTTTTCTGTAGGATTACTACTGCAACTAATGAAAAACTGTTTTTT
j_call: TRBJ1-4
d_call: -
clone_size: -
v_call: TRBV12-2

cdr3_aa: CASSPQPGVNTEAFF
cdr3_nt: TGTGCCAGCAGTCCGCAGCCAGGGGTGAACACTGAAGCTTTCTTT
j_call: TRBJ1-1
d_call: -
clone_size: -
v_call: TRBV6-5

cdr3_aa: CASSLASGGNTGELFF
cdr3_nt: TGCGCCAGCAGCTTGGCTAGCGGGGGGAACACCGGGGAGCTGTTTTTT
j_call: TRBJ2-2
d_call: TRBD2
clone_size: -
v_call: TRBV5-1

cdr3_aa: CTSSPGGTGGQETQYF
cdr3_nt: TGTACCAGCAGCCCCGGCGGTACAGGGGGACAAGAGACCCAGTACTTC
j_call: TRBJ2-5
d_call: TRBD1
clone_size: -
v_call: TRBV7-8

cdr3_aa: CASSGQAANEKLFF
cdr3_nt: TGTGCCAGCTCCGGACAGGCAGCTAATGAAAAACTGTTTTTT
j_call: TRBJ1-4
d_call: TRBD1
clone_size: -
v_call: TRBV18

cdr3_aa: CASSNDWGRGGYGYTF
cdr3_nt: TGTGCCAGCAGCAACGATTGGGGGAGGGGAGGCTATGGCTACACCTTC
j_call: TRBJ1-2
d_call: -
clone_size: -
v_call: TRBV7-9

cdr3_aa: CATSRAGTGYNEQFF
cdr3_nt: TGTGCCACCAGCAGAGCGGGGACAGGGTACAATGAGCAGTTCTTC
j_call: TRBJ2-1
d_call: TRBD1
clone_size: -
v_call: TRBV15

cdr3_aa: CASSFGSGYTQYF
cdr3_nt: TGTGCCAGCAGCTTTGGTAGCGGGTATACGCAGTATTTT
j_call: TRBJ2-3
d_call: TRBD2
clone_size: -
v_call: TRBV5-4

cdr3_aa: CASSFVGTSGGAVGKQYF
cdr3_nt: TGTGCCAGCAGTTTTGTCGGGACTAGCGGGGGGGCCGTTGGGAAGCAGTACTTC
j_call: TRBJ2-7
d_call: TRBD2
clone_size: -
v_call: TRBV28

cdr3_aa: CASRDTAQNTEAFF
cdr3_nt: TGTGCCAGCAGGGACACAGCTCAGAACACTGAAGCTTTCTTT
j_call: TRBJ1-1
d_call: -
clone_size: -
v_call: TRBV6-6

cdr3_aa: CASSRGHSYEQYF
cdr3_nt: TGTGCCAGCAGTCGGGGACACTCCTACGAGCAGTACTTC
j_call: TRBJ2-7
d_call: -
clone_size: -
v_call: TRBV7-6

cdr3_aa: CASNRKGEANYGYTF
cdr3_nt: TGTGCCAGCAATAGGAAGGGAGAGGCTAACTATGGCTACACCTTC
j_call: TRBJ1-2
d_call: -
clone_size: -
v_call: TRBV2